This T cell receptor beta chain was observed in a study of blood T cell repertoires in COVID-19. Study-wide context: Material from acute and convalescent COVID-19 was sourced from the United States, Italy and Spain. T cells, B-cell-depleted T cells, or PBMCs provided the cDNA or gDNA that served as material.

As handled by the study authors: Reference gene primer amplification gave estimated nucleated cell counts. Generated by immunoSEQ multiplex PCR, the TCRdb table keeps only in-frame clones and is missing some. V and J calls and clone size are copied from that table; D and trimming were computed from the DNA. Among a few hundred thousand clones listed, around 90% were seen once. The CDR3 covers 12 residues. CDR1 MNHEY and CDR2 SMNVEV come from the germline V gene (reference sequence). Trimming stripped 7 bases from V and 6 bases from J, with 10 bases between. The sequence derives from a woman between 40 and 55 years old who had recovered from COVID-19. The sequenced material came from peripheral blood. The rearrangement joins TRBV27 to TRBJ2-1; no reliable D call. CDR3: CASTDWRNEQFF. Here the CDR3 DNA reads TGTGCCAGCACCGACTGGCGCAATGAGCAGTTCTTC.